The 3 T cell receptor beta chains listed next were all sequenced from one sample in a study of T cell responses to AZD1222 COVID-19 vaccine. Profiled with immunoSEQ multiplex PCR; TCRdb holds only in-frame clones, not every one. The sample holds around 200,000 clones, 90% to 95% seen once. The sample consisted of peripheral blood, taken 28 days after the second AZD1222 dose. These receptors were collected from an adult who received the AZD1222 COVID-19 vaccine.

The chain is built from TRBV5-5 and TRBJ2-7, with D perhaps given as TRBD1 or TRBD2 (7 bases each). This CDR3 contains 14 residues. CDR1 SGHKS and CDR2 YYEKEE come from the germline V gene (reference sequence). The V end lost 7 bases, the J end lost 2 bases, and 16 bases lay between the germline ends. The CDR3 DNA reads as TGTGCCAGCGGGCCAGGGGGGGCAGCCTACGAGCAGTACTTC. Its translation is CASGPGGAAYEQYF.

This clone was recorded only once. The CDR3 loop is CASSSLTGDEQFF. The CDR3 coding sequence is TGTGCCAGCAGCTCGCTTACAGGGGACGAGCAGTTCTTC. V gene TRBV7-9 combines with J gene TRBJ2-1; 7 nucleotides agree with TRBD1. Germline-derived CDR1 and CDR2 are SEHNR and FQNEAQ (reference sequence). V lost 4 bases to trimming and J lost 10 bases; unmatched junction nucleotides: 7. This CDR3 region has 13 residues.

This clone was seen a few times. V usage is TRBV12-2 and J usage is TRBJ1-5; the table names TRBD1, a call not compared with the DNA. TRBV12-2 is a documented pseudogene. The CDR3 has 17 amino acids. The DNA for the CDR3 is TGTGCAAGTTGGGGGACAGCCAGATTTTCTAGCAATCAGCCCCAGCATTTT. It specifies CASWGTARFSSNQPQHF.